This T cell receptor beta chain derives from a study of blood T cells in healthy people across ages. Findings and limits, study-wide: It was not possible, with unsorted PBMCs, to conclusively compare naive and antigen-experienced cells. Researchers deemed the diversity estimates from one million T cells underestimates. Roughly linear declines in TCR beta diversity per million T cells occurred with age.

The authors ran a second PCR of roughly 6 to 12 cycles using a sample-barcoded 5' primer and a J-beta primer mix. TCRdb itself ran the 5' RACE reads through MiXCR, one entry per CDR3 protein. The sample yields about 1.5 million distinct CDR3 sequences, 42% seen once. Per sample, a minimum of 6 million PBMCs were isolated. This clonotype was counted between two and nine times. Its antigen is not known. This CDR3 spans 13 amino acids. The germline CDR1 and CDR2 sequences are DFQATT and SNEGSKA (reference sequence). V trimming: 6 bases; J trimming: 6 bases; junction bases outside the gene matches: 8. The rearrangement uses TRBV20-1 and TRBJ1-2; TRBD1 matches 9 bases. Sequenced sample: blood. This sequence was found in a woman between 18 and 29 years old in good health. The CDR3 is CSATRTGEDGYTF. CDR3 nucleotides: TGCAGTGCGACCAGGACAGGGGAAGATGGCTACACCTTC.